The clone carrying this T cell receptor (beta chain) has only a few counts. These data come from a study of T cells after yellow fever vaccination. Each CDR3 protein is one row after TCRdb ran MiXCR on the 5' RACE reads. The sample lists over 85,000 distinct CDR3 sequences; about 8.2% were seen once. This clonotype was obtained from a young man who received the YFV17D yellow fever vaccine. The sample was CD8+ T cells not binding an NS4B(214-222) dextramer, sorted from PBMCs, taken more than 14 days after the first yellow fever vaccination.

The DNA of the CDR3 is TGCGCCAGCAGCTTGGGGACAGATGGAAGTTCACCCCTCCACTTT. Protein product: CASSLGTDGSSPLHF. The V call is TRBV5-1, the J call TRBJ1-6; D possibly corresponds to TRBD1 (6 bases). V shed 0 bases and J shed 9 bases, with 13 bases lying between them. The germline gives CDR1 SGHRS, CDR2 YFSETQ. The CDR3 totals 15 residues. Supplemented by reference TRBV5-1 and TRBJ1-6, the full variable domain reads KAGVTQTPRYLIKTRGQQVTLSCSPISGHRSVSWYQQTPGQGLQFLFEYFSETQRNKGNFPGRFSGRQFSNSRSEMNVSTLELGDSALYLCASSLGTDGSSPLHFGNGTRLTVT.